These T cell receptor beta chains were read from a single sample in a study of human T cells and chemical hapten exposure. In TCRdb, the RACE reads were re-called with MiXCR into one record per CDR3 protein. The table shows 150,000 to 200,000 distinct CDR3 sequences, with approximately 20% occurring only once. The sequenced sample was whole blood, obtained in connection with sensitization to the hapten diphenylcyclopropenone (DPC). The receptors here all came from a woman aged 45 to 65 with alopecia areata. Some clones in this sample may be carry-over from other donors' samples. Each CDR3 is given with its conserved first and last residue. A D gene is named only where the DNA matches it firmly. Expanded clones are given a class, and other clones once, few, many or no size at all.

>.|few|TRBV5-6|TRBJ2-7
CASSLFSNYEQYF
TGTGCCAGCAGCTTGTTTTCGAACTACGAGCAGTACTTC
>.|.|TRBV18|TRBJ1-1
CASSHAGRGTEAFF
TGTGCCAGCTCGCACGCAGGGAGGGGCACTGAAGCTTTCTTT
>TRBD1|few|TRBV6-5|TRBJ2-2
CASSYSTGGETGELFF
TGTGCCAGCAGTTACTCGACAGGGGGCGAGACCGGGGAGCTGTTTTTT
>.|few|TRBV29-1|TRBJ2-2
CSVVLLGGRLAGELFF
TGCAGCGTTGTGCTGCTGGGAGGTCGCTTGGCCGGGGAGCTGTTTTTT
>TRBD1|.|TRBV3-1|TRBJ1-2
CASSPSIDRGHTF
TGTGCCAGCAGCCCATCAATTGACAGGGGGCACACCTTC
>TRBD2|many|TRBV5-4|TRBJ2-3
CASTVLAGGPGTQYF
TGTGCCAGCACCGTACTAGCGGGAGGGCCCGGTACGCAGTATTTT
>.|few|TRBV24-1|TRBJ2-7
CATSDFANEQYF
TGTGCCACCAGTGATTTCGCTAACGAGCAGTACTTC
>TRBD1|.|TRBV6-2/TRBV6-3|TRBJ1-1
CASSHTIADRGGEAFF
TGTGCCAGCAGTCATACTATTGCGGACAGGGGAGGTGAAGCTTTCTTT
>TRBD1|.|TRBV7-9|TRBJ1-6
CASSGDRASSYNSPLHF
TGTGCCAGCAGCGGGGACAGGGCAAGCTCCTATAATTCACCCCTCCACTTT
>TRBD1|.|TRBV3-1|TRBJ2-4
CASSPSGTAGGIQYF
TGTGCCAGCAGCCCCTCCGGGACAGCCGGAGGCATTCAGTACTTC
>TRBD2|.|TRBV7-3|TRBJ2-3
CASSPLGLRTSGIGREAGTDTQYF
TGTGCCAGCAGCCCTCTTGGACTAAGGACTAGCGGGATTGGAAGAGAGGCGGGCACAGATACGCAGTATTTT
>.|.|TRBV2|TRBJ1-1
CASSEGRLNTEAFF
TGTGCCAGCAGTGAAGGACGCTTGAACACTGAAGCTTTCTTT
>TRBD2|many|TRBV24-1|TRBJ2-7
CATSDAGAYEQYF
TGTGCCACCAGTGACGCGGGGGCCTACGAGCAGTACTTC
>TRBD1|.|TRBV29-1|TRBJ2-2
CSVTPRTGLTGELFF
TGCAGCGTTACCCCTCGGACAGGGTTGACCGGGGAGCTGTTTTTT
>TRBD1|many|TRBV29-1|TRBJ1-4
CSVQGAANEKLFF
TGCAGCGTTCAGGGGGCAGCTAATGAAAAACTGTTTTTT